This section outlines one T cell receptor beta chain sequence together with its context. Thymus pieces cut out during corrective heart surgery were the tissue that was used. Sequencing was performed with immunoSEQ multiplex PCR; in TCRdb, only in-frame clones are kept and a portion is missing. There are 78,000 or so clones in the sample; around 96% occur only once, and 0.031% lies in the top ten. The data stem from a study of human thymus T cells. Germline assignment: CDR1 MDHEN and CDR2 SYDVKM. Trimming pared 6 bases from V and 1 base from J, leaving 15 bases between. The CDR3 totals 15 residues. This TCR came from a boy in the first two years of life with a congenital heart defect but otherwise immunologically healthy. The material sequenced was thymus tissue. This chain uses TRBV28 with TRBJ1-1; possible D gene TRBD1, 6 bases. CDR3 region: CASSPPGARNTEAFF. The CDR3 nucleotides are TGTGCCAGCAGCCCCCCGGGGGCCAGGAACACTGAAGCTTTCTTT.